The clone carrying this TCR beta chain was seen a single time. Its antigen is unidentified. The sample is drawn from a study of cytomegalovirus exposure and HLA in healthy donors. Study details: Early release data held some 79 million unique TCRs from HLA-typed donors. Findings and caveats of the study: Association of a missense DCLRE1C variant with TCR beta V- and J-gene trimming was reported in a later analysis. By HLA locus, TCR association rates varied in a later analysis, with DRB1 showing the most and HLA-C the fewest. TCR beta chains numbering roughly 150 were designated cytomegalovirus-associated.

The PCR used 60 Vbeta and 13 Jbeta primers. Profiling relied on immunoSEQ multiplex PCR, and the TCRdb table lists in-frame clones only, not all of them. The sample contains around 170,000 clones, roughly 79% of which appear only once. V was clipped by 4 bases and J by 2 bases, with 13 bases between them. CDR1 is SGHRS and CDR2 is YFSETQ in the germline V gene. The CDR3 runs to 14 residues. The clonotype originates from a woman in her forties or fifties in good health and CMV-seropositive. The chain links TRBV5-1 to TRBJ2-7; tentative D call: TRBD2 (5 bases). Material for sequencing was PBMCs. DNA for the CDR3: TGCGCCAGCAGCAGCGGTCCCTCGGCCTACGAGCAGTACTTC. Encoded protein: CASSSGPSAYEQYF.